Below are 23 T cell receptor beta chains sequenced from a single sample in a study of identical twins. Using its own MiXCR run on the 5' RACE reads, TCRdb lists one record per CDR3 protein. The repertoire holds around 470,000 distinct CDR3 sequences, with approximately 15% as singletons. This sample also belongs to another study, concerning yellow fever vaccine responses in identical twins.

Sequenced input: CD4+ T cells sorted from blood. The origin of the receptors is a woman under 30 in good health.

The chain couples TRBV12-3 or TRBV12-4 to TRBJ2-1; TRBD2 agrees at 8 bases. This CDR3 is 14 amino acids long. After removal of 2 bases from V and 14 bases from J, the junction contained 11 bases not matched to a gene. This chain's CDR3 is CASSLTSGTMREFF. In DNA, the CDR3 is TGTGCCAGCAGTTTAACTAGCGGTACAATGAGGGAGTTCTTC.

This chain's CDR3 is CSARDPVGGAMDTQYF. In DNA form, the CDR3 reads TGCAGTGCTAGAGATCCGGTAGGGGGGGCCATGGATACGCAGTATTTT. The gene calls are TRBV20-1 and TRBJ2-3; weak D call: TRBD2 (7 bases). CDR1 and CDR2 from the germline V gene are DFQATT and SNEGSKA (reference sequence). There are 16 residues in the CDR3. Between the trimmed V and J ends, which lost 0 bases and 6 bases, there was a span of 19 bases.

CDR3 nucleotide sequence: TGCGCCAGCAGCTTGGGCTGGACAGGGGCGGAAGCTTTCTTT. Translating it yields CASSLGWTGAEAFF. V is TRBV5-1 and J is TRBJ1-1; 9 nucleotides match TRBD1. The V and J ends lost 0 bases and 8 bases, in that order; junction bases with no gene match: 5. Germline CDR1 and CDR2: SGHRS and YFSETQ. The CDR3 is made up of 14 amino acids.

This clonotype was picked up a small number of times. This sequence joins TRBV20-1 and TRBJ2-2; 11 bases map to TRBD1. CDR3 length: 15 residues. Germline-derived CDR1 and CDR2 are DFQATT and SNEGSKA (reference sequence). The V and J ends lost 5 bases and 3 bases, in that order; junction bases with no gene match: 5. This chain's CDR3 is CSAGGTGGYTGELFF. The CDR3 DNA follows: TGCAGTGCTGGTGGGACAGGGGGATACACCGGGGAGCTGTTTTTT.

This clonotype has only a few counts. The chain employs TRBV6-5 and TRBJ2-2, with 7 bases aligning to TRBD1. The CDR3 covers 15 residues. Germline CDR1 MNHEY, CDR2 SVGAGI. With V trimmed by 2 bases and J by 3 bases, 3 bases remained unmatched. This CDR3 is CASSYMTGYTGELFF. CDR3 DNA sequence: TGTGCCAGCAGTTACATGACAGGGTACACCGGGGAGCTGTTTTTT.

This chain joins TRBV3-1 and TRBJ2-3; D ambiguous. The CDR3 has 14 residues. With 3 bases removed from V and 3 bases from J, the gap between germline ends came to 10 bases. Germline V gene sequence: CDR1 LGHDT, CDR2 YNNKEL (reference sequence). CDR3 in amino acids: CASSQADNTDTQYF. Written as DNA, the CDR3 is TGTGCCAGCAGCCAGGCCGACAATACAGATACGCAGTATTTT.

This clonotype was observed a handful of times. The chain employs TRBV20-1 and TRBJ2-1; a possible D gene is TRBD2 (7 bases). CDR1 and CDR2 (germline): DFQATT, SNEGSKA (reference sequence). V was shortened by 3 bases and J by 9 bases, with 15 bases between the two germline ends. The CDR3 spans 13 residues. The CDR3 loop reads CSASPGAGVEQFF. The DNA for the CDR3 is TGCAGTGCTAGCCCGGGGGCGGGAGTTGAGCAGTTCTTC.

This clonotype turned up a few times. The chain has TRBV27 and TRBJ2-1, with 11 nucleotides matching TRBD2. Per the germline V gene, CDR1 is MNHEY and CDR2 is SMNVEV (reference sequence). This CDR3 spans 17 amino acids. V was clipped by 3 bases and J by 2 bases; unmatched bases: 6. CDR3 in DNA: TGTGCCAGCAGTTTGCTCCTAGCGGGAGGAGCCTACAATGAGCAGTTCTTC. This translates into CASSLLLAGGAYNEQFF.

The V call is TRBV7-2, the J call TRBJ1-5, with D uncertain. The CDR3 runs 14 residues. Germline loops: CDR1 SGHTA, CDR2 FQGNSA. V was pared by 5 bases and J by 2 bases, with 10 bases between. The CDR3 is CASSPSWGNQPQHF. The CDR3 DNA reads TGTGCCAGCAGCCCTAGCTGGGGCAATCAGCCCCAGCATTTT.

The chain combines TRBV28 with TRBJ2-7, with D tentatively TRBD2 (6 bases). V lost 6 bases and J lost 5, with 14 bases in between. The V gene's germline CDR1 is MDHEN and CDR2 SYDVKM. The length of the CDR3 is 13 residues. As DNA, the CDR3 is TGTGCCAGCAGGAACCCGGGGGTTCACGAGCAGTACTTC. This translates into CASRNPGVHEQYF.

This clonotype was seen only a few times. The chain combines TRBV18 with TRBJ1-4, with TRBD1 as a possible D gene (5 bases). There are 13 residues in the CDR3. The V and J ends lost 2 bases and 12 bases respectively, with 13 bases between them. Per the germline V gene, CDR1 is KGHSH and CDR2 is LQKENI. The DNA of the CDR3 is TGTGCCAGCTCACCAGACCAGGGAGGGGAACTGTTTTTT. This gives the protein CASSPDQGGELFF.

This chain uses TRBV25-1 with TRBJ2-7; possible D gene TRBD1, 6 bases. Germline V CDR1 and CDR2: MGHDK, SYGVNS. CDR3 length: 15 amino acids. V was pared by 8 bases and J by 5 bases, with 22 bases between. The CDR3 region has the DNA TGTGCCAGCGGGGGTTTGGGCAGGGGAGTCGACGAGCAGTACTTC. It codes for CASGGLGRGVDEQYF.

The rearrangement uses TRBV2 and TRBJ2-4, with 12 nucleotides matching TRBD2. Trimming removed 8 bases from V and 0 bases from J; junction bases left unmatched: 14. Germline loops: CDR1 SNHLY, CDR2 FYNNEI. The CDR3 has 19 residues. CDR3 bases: TGTGCCAGCGCGGTCCCGGGACTAGCGGGTGAGCTAGCCAAAAACATTCAGTACTTC. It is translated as CASAVPGLAGELAKNIQYF.

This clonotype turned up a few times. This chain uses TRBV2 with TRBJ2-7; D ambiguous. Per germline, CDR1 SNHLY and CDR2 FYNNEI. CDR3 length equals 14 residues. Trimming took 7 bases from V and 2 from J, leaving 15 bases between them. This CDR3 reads CASTQRRQTYEQYF. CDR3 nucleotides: TGTGCCAGCACCCAAAGAAGACAAACCTACGAGCAGTACTTC.

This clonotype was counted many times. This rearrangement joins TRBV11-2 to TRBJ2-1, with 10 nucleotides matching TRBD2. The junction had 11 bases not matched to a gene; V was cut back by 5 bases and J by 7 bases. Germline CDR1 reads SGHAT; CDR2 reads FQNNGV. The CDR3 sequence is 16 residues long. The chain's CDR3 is CASSLAPAGGRNEQFF. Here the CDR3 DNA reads TGTGCCAGCAGCCTCGCCCCAGCGGGAGGGAGAAATGAGCAGTTCTTC.

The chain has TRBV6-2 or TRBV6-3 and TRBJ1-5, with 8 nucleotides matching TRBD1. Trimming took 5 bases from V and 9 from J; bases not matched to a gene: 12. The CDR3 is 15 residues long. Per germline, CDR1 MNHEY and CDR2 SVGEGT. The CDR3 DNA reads TGTGCCAGCAGTCCCTTGGGGACAGGTTTATGGCCCCAGCATTTT. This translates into CASSPLGTGLWPQHF.

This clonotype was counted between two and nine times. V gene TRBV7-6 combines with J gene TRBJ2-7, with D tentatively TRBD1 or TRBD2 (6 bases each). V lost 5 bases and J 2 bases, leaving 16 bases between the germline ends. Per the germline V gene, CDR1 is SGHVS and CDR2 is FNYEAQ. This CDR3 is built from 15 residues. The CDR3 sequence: CASSRQRGVPYEQYF. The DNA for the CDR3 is TGTGCCAGCAGCCGCCAGAGGGGGGTCCCCTACGAGCAGTACTTC.

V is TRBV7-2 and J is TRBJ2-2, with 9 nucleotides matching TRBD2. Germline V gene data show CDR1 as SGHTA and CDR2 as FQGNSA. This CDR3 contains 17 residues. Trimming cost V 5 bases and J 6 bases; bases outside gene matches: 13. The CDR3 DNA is TGTGCCAGCAGCAAACTAGCGGGCCCGACGGGTTCCGGGGAGCTGTTTTTT. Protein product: CASSKLAGPTGSGELFF.

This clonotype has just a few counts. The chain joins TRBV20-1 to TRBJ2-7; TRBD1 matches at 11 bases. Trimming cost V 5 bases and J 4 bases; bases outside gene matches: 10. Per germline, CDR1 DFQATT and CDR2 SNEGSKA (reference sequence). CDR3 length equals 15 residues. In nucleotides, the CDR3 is TGCAGTGCTCACAGTTCCGGGACAGGGGGTTACGAGCAGTACTTC. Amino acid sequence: CSAHSSGTGGYEQYF.

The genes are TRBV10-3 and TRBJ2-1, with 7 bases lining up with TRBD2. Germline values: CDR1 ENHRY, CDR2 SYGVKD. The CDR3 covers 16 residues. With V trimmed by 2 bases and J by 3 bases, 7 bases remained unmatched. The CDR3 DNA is TGTGCCATCAGTGAGAGGGGAGGGGCACTCTACAATGAGCAGTTCTTC. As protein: CAISERGGALYNEQFF.

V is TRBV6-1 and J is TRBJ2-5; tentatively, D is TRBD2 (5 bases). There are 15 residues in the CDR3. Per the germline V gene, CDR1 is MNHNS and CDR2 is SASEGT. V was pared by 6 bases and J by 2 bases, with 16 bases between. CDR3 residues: CASSLTPGTQETQYF. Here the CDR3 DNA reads TGTGCCAGCAGCCTGACTCCGGGAACACAAGAGACCCAGTACTTC.

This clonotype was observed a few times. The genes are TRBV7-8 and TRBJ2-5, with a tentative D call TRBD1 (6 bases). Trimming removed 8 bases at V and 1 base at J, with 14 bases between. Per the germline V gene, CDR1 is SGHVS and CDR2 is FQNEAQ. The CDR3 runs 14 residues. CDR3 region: CASRYRDSQETQYF. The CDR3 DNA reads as TGTGCCAGCCGGTACAGGGATTCCCAAGAGACCCAGTACTTC.

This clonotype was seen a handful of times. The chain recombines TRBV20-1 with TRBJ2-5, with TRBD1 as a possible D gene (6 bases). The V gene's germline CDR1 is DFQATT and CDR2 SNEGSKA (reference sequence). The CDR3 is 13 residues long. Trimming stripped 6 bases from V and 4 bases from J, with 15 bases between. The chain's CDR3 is CSATTGTIETQYF. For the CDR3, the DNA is TGCAGTGCGACAACCGGGACAATAGAGACCCAGTACTTC.